The entry below gives a single T cell receptor beta chain sequence along with its context. Authors' data handling: From reference gene primer amplification, estimates of nucleated cell counts were derived. Some clones are missing from TCRdb's copy, which holds only in-frame ones; the method was immunoSEQ multiplex PCR. The V and J calls and clone size were taken over from that table, and D and trimming were inferred from the DNA. The sample has some 88,000 clones; about 89% are singletons. This sample stems from a study of blood T cell repertoires in COVID-19. Study details: Material from acute and convalescent COVID-19 was sourced from the United States, Italy and Spain. PBMCs, B-cell-depleted T cells, or T cells were the source of the cDNA or gDNA that made up the material.

Looked up from germline, CDR1 is SGHAT and CDR2 is FQNNGV. V was pared by 5 bases and J by 8 bases, with 21 bases between. The CDR3 consists of 15 residues. The chain joins TRBV11-2 to TRBJ1-2, with TRBD1 as a possible D gene (6 bases). Sequencing was performed on peripheral blood. The TCR comes from a human donor with active COVID-19. The donor label of this sample is uncertain. The chain's CDR3 is CASSPTQGRGGGYTF. The CDR3 DNA sequence: TGTGCCAGCAGCCCAACACAGGGCAGGGGCGGCGGCTACACCTTC. Full variable domain (outside the CDR3, taken from reference TRBV11-2 and TRBJ1-2): EAGVAQSPRYKIIEKRQSVAFWCNPISGHATLYWYQQILGQGPKLLIQFQNNGVVDDSQLPKDRFSAERLKGVDSTLKIQPAKLEDSAVYLCASSPTQGRGGGYTFGSGTRLTVV.